This T cell receptor beta chain was observed in a study of CD4 T cells in relation to SARS-CoV-2 and coronaviruses. As for the study in general: After roughly ten days of antigen culture, PBMC TCR beta CDR3s were sequenced.

Profiling relied on immunoSEQ multiplex PCR, and the TCRdb table lists in-frame clones only, not all of them. The sample consists of 20,000 to 25,000 clones, under 80% of them appearing once. CDR1 LNHDA and CDR2 SQIVND come from the germline V gene (reference sequence). Trimming removed 5 bases from V and 5 bases from J; junction bases left unmatched: 4. The CDR3 is 13 residues long. Unexposed donor CD4+ T cells date from about 2011-2018, before the COVID-19 pandemic. After roughly ten days of culture, CD4+ T cells were isolated. Unexposed-donor CD4+ T cells were probed with SARS-CoV-2 S/N and four cold-coronavirus spikes, cells permitting. On days 3 and 7, cultures got half fresh IL-2 medium. As to this clone: Antigen: not known.

This receptor was taken from a human donor in good health. The V gene is TRBV19, the J gene TRBJ2-5; 8 nucleotides match TRBD1. Sequenced material: CD4+ T cells from PBMCs, cultured in vitro. CDR3 loop: CASSWTGLETQYF. In DNA form, the CDR3 reads TGTGCCAGTAGTTGGACAGGGCTGGAGACCCAGTACTTC.